This TCR beta chain appears in the sequencing data of a study of human T cells and chemical hapten exposure. Study findings and constraints: A positive correlation with patch test score was shown by PT1 expanded TCR counts. DPC sensitization produced no change in TCRs with frequency above 1 in 1000.

Via MiXCR, TCRdb re-called the RACE reads, giving one row per CDR3 protein. The sample comprises 50,000 to 65,000 distinct CDR3 sequences, 6.5% to 8.5% of which are singletons, and about 1.5% rests with the top ten. This clonotype was counted many times. Its antigen is not known. Time point specified: pre-sensitization, week 0. Documented treatment: therapeutic diphenylcyclopropenone sensitization with weekly scalp DPC. Donation of samples came from alopecia patients who were 18 to 70 years old and suitable for DPC. The origin of this receptor is a woman aged 25 to 39 with alopecia areata. Some clones in this sample may be carry-over from other donors' samples. The source was whole blood, collected in connection with sensitization to the hapten diphenylcyclopropenone (DPC).

CDR3 sequence: CASSVAWDTEAFF. In DNA form, the CDR3 reads TGTGCCAGCAGCGTAGCTTGGGACACTGAAGCTTTCTTT. The V call is TRBV9, the J call TRBJ1-1; D remains unclear. CDR1 SGDLS and CDR2 YYNGEE come from the germline V gene. The CDR3 sequence is 13 residues long. V lost 0 bases to trimming and J lost 3 bases, with 6 bases between them.